The 31 T cell receptor beta chains below were found in one sample sequenced in a study of OX40 agonist ivuxolimab in advanced cancers. Clones were read by immunoSEQ multiplex PCR, and TCRdb kept only the in-frame ones, dropping some. The table lists 30,000 to 45,000 clones, 85% to 90% of them singletons. Material: CD4+ or CD8+ T cells sorted from blood, obtained in a trial of the OX40 agonist ivuxolimab. These receptors were obtained from an adult with an advanced solid tumor such as melanoma, head and neck, liver or kidney cancer.

The sample holds one count of this clone. V usage is TRBV7-2 and J usage is TRBJ2-7, with D perhaps matching TRBD1 (6 bases). Per germline, CDR1 SGHTA and CDR2 FQGNSA. This CDR3 is built from 13 residues. V lost 8 bases, J lost 7 bases, and 18 bases lay in between. The CDR3 bases are TGTGCCAGCGCAACAGGGACCTGGGGGGAGCAGTACTTC. Translating gives CASATGTWGEQYF.

The chain recombines TRBV7-8 with TRBJ1-2, with a possible D match to TRBD1 (5 bases). The V and J ends lost 5 bases and 2 bases respectively, with 21 bases between them. Looked up from germline, CDR1 is SGHVS and CDR2 is FQNEAQ. This CDR3 has 17 amino acids. CDR3 nucleotides: TGTGCCAGCAGCCCCAGCCGAACCCCGGGGCCGAACTATGGCTACACCTTC. Translated: CASSPSRTPGPNYGYTF.

This chain joins TRBV5-1 and TRBJ2-5, with 7 bases aligning to TRBD2. The V gene end was trimmed by 4 bases and the J gene end by 2 bases; junction bases not matched to a gene: 5. Germline-derived CDR1 and CDR2 are SGHRS and YFSETQ. The CDR3 is 14 amino acids. In DNA form, the CDR3 reads TGCGCCAGCAGCCCCCGACTAGCTCAAGAGACCCAGTACTTC. It specifies CASSPRLAQETQYF.

The rearrangement uses TRBV9 and TRBJ2-1, with D possibly matching TRBD2 (8 bases). The germline V and J ends were trimmed by 4 bases and 9 bases, with 23 bases remaining between them. Germline-derived CDR1 and CDR2 are SGDLS and YYNGEE. This CDR3 comprises 16 residues. The CDR3 sequence is CASSPRVAGSGGEQFF. CDR3 nucleotides: TGTGCCAGCAGCCCCCGGGTAGCGGGGTCAGGGGGTGAGCAGTTCTTC.

The gene calls are TRBV27 and TRBJ2-5; the D call may be TRBD1 or TRBD2 (5 bases each). The CDR3 is 13 amino acids. The ends were cut back, 2 bases at V and 5 bases at J, with 9 bases in the middle. Germline V gene data show CDR1 as MNHEY and CDR2 as SMNVEV (reference sequence). CDR3 residues: CASSLLGAETQYF. CDR3 DNA sequence: TGTGCCAGCAGTTTACTCGGGGCTGAGACCCAGTACTTC.

This clone appeared once. The J gene is TRBJ2-5, the V gene TRBV14; D might be TRBD2 (6 bases). V was trimmed by 2 bases and J by 4 bases, leaving 8 bases between them. CDR3 length equals 13 residues. From germline, CDR1 is SGHDN and CDR2 FVKESK. CDR3 amino acids: CASSQLRGETQYF. CDR3 in DNA: TGTGCCAGCAGCCAACTGCGGGGAGAGACCCAGTACTTC.

The V call is TRBV9, the J call TRBJ2-1, with TRBD2 identical over 12 bases. The CDR3 consists of 14 residues. The ends lost 3 bases at V and 10 bases at J; junction bases unmatched: 5. Germline-derived CDR1 and CDR2 are SGDLS and YYNGEE. Here the CDR3 DNA reads TGTGCCAGCAGCGGACTAGCGGGAGTCCGGGAGCAGTTCTTC. It specifies CASSGLAGVREQFF.

The chain carries TRBV4-1 and TRBJ2-5; 9 bases align to TRBD2. Trimming cost V 1 base and J 9 bases; bases outside gene matches: 9. This CDR3 comprises 15 residues. Germline V gene lookup returns CDR1 MGHRA and CDR2 YSYEKL. The DNA for the CDR3 is TGCGCCAGCAGCCAAGTATCGCTAGCGGGGCCCCCCCAGTACTTC. It translates to CASSQVSLAGPPQYF.

The chain employs TRBV2 and TRBJ1-2; 7 bases line up with TRBD1. The CDR3 extends over 14 amino acids. Germline V gene data show CDR1 as SNHLY and CDR2 as FYNNEI. The V segment lost 0 bases and the J segment 8 bases; nucleotides outside the gene matches: 6. The CDR3 loop reads CASSEAHRGQGYTF. CDR3 nucleotide sequence: TGTGCCAGCAGTGAAGCCCACAGGGGTCAAGGCTACACCTTC. Supplemented by reference TRBV2 and TRBJ1-2, the full variable domain reads EPEVTQTPSHQVTQMGQEVILRCVPISNHLYFYWYRQILGQKVEFLVSFYNNEISEKSEIFDDQFSVERPDGSNFTLKIRSTKLEDSAMYFCASSEAHRGQGYTFGSGTRLTVV.

This sequence joins TRBV7-9 and TRBJ1-5; D is possibly TRBD1 (5 bases). V was trimmed by 1 base and J by 2 bases, leaving 9 bases between them. This CDR3 contains 15 residues. Germline CDR1 is SEHNR and CDR2 is FQNEAQ (reference sequence). CDR3 residues: CASSLGGAGNQPQHF. The CDR3 bases are TGTGCCAGCAGCTTAGGAGGGGCAGGCAATCAGCCCCAGCATTTT.

The chain couples TRBV9 to TRBJ2-1; TRBD2 is a possible D gene (7 bases). V lost 2 bases to trimming and J lost 6 bases, with 12 bases between them. The CDR3 runs to 14 residues. Germline loops: CDR1 SGDLS, CDR2 YYNGEE. As DNA, the CDR3 is TGTGCCAGCAGCGTCGAAGGGGGGGCCAATGAGCAGTTCTTC. This encodes CASSVEGGANEQFF.

The J gene is TRBJ1-5, the V gene TRBV19, with TRBD1 as a possible D gene (5 bases). The CDR3 extends over 14 amino acids. Per the germline V gene, CDR1 is LNHDA and CDR2 is SQIVND (reference sequence). Trimming took 4 bases from V and 3 from J, leaving 10 bases between them. In nucleotides, the CDR3 is TGTGCCAGTAGTACGAGGGGTTCCAATCAGCCCCAGCATTTT. As protein: CASSTRGSNQPQHF.

This clone appeared once. This rearrangement joins TRBV5-4 to TRBJ2-5; TRBD2 is a possible D gene (7 bases). CDR3 length: 13 residues. Germline CDR1 is SGHNT and CDR2 is YYREEE (reference sequence). The V gene lost 4 bases and the J gene lost 4 bases, with 11 bases spanning the gap. CDR3 residues: CASSLGGAETQYF. Here the CDR3 DNA reads TGTGCCAGCAGCCTGGGGGGGGCAGAGACCCAGTACTTC.

V and J are TRBV2 and TRBJ2-1; no clear D. This CDR3 has 11 amino acids. Trimming removed 4 bases from V and 5 bases from J, with 3 bases in between. Germline CDR1 SNHLY, CDR2 FYNNEI. CDR3 nucleotides: TGTGCCAGCAGTGCTAACAATGAGCAGTTCTTC. It translates to CASSANNEQFF.

The rearrangement joins TRBV19 to TRBJ1-1; D is undetermined. Germline CDR1 reads LNHDA; CDR2 reads SQIVND (reference sequence). The CDR3 is 15 amino acids. The ends were cut back, 6 bases at V and 0 bases at J, with 14 bases in the middle. The CDR3: CASSLSQVMNTEAFF. CDR3 bases: TGTGCCAGTAGCCTTTCTCAGGTTATGAACACTGAAGCTTTCTTT.

The rearrangement joins TRBV5-6 to TRBJ1-3; D call uncertain. V lost 0 bases and J 3 bases, leaving 13 bases between the germline ends. The CDR3 covers 16 residues. CDR1 and CDR2 (germline): SGHDT, YYEEEE. CDR3 region: CASSLEAASIGNTIYF. The CDR3 DNA reads as TGTGCCAGCAGCTTGGAGGCAGCCTCCATTGGAAACACCATATATTTT. Full variable domain (outside the CDR3, taken from reference TRBV5-6 and TRBJ1-3): DAGVTQSPTHLIKTRGQQVTLRCSPKSGHDTVSWYQQALGQGPQFIFQYYEEEERQRGNFPDRFSGHQFPNYSSELNVNALLLGDSALYLCASSLEAASIGNTIYFGEGSWLTVV.

The chain is built from TRBV5-1 and TRBJ2-5, with a possible D match to TRBD2 (5 bases). Per germline, CDR1 SGHRS and CDR2 YFSETQ. V lost 3 bases and J lost 3, with 12 bases in between. CDR3 length: 14 amino acids. The CDR3 is CASSSTGFEETQYF. The CDR3 nucleotides read TGCGCCAGCAGCTCAACGGGATTCGAAGAGACCCAGTACTTC. Using reference TRBV5-1 and TRBJ2-5 for the parts outside the CDR3, the full variable domain is KAGVTQTPRYLIKTRGQQVTLSCSPISGHRSVSWYQQTPGQGLQFLFEYFSETQRNKGNFPGRFSGRQFSNSRSEMNVSTLELGDSALYLCASSSTGFEETQYFGPGTRLLVL.

V and J are TRBV29-1 and TRBJ2-1; 9 bases are shared with TRBD2. The CDR3 is 18 residues long. The germline V gene has CDR1 SQVTM and CDR2 ANQGSEA. Trimming took 3 bases from V and 4 from J; bases not matched to a gene: 16. This CDR3 is CSVENRGGRTSEYNEQFF. The DNA for the CDR3 is TGCAGCGTTGAGAACCGAGGGGGCCGGACTAGCGAGTACAATGAGCAGTTCTTC.

The V gene is TRBV30, the J gene TRBJ2-7; D is undetermined. Germline assignment: CDR1 GTSNPN and CDR2 SVGIG (reference sequence). Trimming left V 5 bases short and J 5 bases short, with 10 bases between. The CDR3 is made up of 11 amino acids. Written as DNA, the CDR3 is TGTGCCTGGGAAGGGTTCAACGAGCAGTACTTC. It specifies CAWEGFNEQYF.

This clone was observed once. V is TRBV19 and J is TRBJ1-5, with D maybe TRBD1 (6 bases). Germline CDR1 LNHDA, CDR2 SQIVND (reference sequence). The CDR3 loop spans 15 amino acids. With 5 bases removed from V and 6 bases from J, the gap between germline ends came to 17 bases. CDR3 protein: CASSPSVWGRQPQHF. CDR3 coding DNA: TGTGCCAGTAGTCCGTCCGTGTGGGGGCGTCAGCCCCAGCATTTT.

The V call is TRBV28, the J call TRBJ2-7; TRBD2 matches at 11 bases. Germline V gene sequence: CDR1 MDHEN, CDR2 SYDVKM. V shed 7 bases and J 4 bases; nucleotides not matched to a gene: 6. This CDR3 region has 14 residues. CDR3 DNA: TGTGCCAGCAAAACTAGCGGGGGTTCGTACGAGCAGTACTTC. Translated, it gives CASKTSGGSYEQYF.

The chain uses TRBV6-6 and TRBJ2-5, with a weak D call TRBD1 (6 bases). The J call may be wrong; the DNA end is better matched by TRBJ2-7. Germline-derived CDR1 and CDR2 are MNHNY and SVGAGI (reference sequence). The CDR3 is 15 residues long. This chain's CDR3 is CASSYSLVGAYEQYF. The CDR3 DNA sequence: TGTGCCAGCAGTTACTCCCTCGTGGGGGCTTACGAGCAGTACTTC.

The chain carries TRBV6-5 and TRBJ2-1; a weak D match, TRBD2 (6 bases). Germline V CDR1 and CDR2: MNHEY, SVGAGI. The V and J ends lost 0 bases and 6 bases respectively, with 15 bases between them. The CDR3 extends over 16 amino acids. In DNA form, the CDR3 reads TGTGCCAGCAGTTACTCTCAGCGGCGGAGGGGCAATGAGCAGTTCTTC. This gives the protein CASSYSQRRRGNEQFF.

This clone was seen a single time. The chain uses TRBV2 and TRBJ2-1, with D maybe TRBD1 (7 bases). V lost 5 bases and J lost 8, with 10 bases in between. Germline V lookup: CDR1 SNHLY, CDR2 FYNNEI. This CDR3 contains 12 residues. The CDR3 DNA follows: TGTGCCAGCAGTCAGGGGGGTGATGAGCAGTTCTTC. It is translated as CASSQGGDEQFF.

This sequence joins TRBV5-1 and TRBJ2-5; 8 bases line up with TRBD2. There are 15 residues in the CDR3. Germline V gives CDR1 SGHRS, CDR2 YFSETQ. Trimming took 2 bases from V and 5 from J; bases not matched to a gene: 8. The CDR3 coding sequence is TGCGCCAGCAGCTTAGCGGGACTAGGCGGGGAGACCCAGTACTTC. Amino acids: CASSLAGLGGETQYF.

The V and J genes are TRBV15 and TRBJ1-2; D gene unclear. Germline assignment: CDR1 LNHNV and CDR2 YYDKDF (reference sequence). The V end was cut by 4 bases, the J end by 0 bases, with 9 bases between. The CDR3 runs 14 residues. The CDR3 DNA reads as TGTGCCACCAGCACAGGCTTAGCTAACTATGGCTACACCTTC. Amino acid sequence: CATSTGLANYGYTF.

This chain connects TRBV11-2 to TRBJ1-1, with D tentatively TRBD1 (5 bases). CDR3 length equals 13 residues. The V end lost 5 bases, the J end lost 4 bases, and 11 bases lay between the germline ends. The germline V gene has CDR1 SGHAT and CDR2 FQNNGV. CDR3 sequence (DNA): TGTGCCAGCAGCGCCGCCGGGGGCACTGAAGCTTTCTTT. It specifies CASSAAGGTEAFF.

The rearrangement joins TRBV18 to TRBJ1-2; 8 positions agree with TRBD1. Trimming took 6 bases from V and 7 from J; bases not matched to a gene: 13. CDR1 is KGHSH and CDR2 is LQKENI in the germline V gene. This CDR3 has 15 residues. CDR3 nucleotides: TGTGCCAGCTCGATGGACAGGGACCTTTCCGGTGGCTACACCTTC. It codes for CASSMDRDLSGGYTF.

The chain carries TRBV9 and TRBJ1-3; D is undetermined. Trimming stripped 0 bases from V and 1 base from J, with 5 bases between. Germline V CDR1 and CDR2: SGDLS, YYNGEE. This CDR3 has 14 amino acids. The CDR3: CASSVERSGNTIYF. The CDR3 DNA sequence: TGTGCCAGCAGCGTAGAAAGGTCTGGAAACACCATATATTTT.

J is TRBJ2-3 and V is TRBV6-5; D uncertain. Germline V gives CDR1 MNHEY, CDR2 SVGAGI. V gave up 2 bases and J gave up 10 bases, with 7 bases separating them. The CDR3 consists of 11 residues. The CDR3: CASSYRQAQYF. The CDR3 DNA is TGTGCCAGCAGTTACAGGCAGGCGCAGTATTTT.

The chain joins TRBV6-4 to TRBJ2-1, with 11 nucleotides matching TRBD2. The germline V gene has CDR1 MRHNA and CDR2 SNTAGT. The CDR3 is 15 amino acids. With 1 base clipped from V and 6 bases from J, the junction kept 2 bases outside the gene matches. The DNA of the CDR3 is TGTGCCAGCAGTGACTTAGCGGGAGGGACCAATGAGCAGTTCTTC. It specifies CASSDLAGGTNEQFF.